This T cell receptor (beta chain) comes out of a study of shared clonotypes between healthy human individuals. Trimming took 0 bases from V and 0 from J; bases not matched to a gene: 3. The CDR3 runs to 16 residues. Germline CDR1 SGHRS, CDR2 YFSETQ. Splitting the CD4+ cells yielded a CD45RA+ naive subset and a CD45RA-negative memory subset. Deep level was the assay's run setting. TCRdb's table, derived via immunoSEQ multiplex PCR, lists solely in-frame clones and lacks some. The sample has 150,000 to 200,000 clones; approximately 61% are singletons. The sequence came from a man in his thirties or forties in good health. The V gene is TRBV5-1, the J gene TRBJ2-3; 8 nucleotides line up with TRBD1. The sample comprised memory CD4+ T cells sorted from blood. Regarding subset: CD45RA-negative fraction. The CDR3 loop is CASSLDGTGSTDTQYF. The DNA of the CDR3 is TGCGCCAGCAGCTTGGATGGGACAGGAAGCACAGATACGCAGTATTTT.